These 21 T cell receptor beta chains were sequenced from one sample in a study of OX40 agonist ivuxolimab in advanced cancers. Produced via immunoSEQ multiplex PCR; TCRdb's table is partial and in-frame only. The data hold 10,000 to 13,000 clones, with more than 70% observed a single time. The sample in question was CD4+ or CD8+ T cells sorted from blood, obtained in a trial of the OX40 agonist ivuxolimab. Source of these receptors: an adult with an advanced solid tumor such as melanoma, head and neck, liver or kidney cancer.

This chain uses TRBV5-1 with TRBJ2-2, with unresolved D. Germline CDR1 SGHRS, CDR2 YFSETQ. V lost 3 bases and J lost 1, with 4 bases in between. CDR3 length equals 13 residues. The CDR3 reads CASSWGNTGELFF. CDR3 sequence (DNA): TGCGCCAGCAGCTGGGGGAACACCGGGGAGCTGTTTTTT.

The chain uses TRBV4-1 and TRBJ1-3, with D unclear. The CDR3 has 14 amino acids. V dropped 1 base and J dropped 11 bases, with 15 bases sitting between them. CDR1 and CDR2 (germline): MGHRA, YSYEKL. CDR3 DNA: TGCGCCAGCAGCCAAGTGGGAGACGGAGTCGCCATATATTTT. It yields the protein CASSQVGDGVAIYF.

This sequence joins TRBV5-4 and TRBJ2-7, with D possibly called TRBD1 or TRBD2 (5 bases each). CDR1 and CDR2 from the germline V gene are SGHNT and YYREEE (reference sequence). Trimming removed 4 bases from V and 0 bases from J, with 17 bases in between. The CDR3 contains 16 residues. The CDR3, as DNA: TGTGCCAGCAGCACACTAGGGGTGTACAGCTCCTACGAGCAGTACTTC. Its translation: CASSTLGVYSSYEQYF. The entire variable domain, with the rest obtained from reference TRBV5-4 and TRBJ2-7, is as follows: ETGVTQSPTHLIKTRGQQVTLRCSSQSGHNTVSWYQQALGQGPQFIFQYYREEENGRGNFPPRFSGLQFPNYSSELNVNALELDDSALYLCASSTLGVYSSYEQYFGPGTRLTVT.

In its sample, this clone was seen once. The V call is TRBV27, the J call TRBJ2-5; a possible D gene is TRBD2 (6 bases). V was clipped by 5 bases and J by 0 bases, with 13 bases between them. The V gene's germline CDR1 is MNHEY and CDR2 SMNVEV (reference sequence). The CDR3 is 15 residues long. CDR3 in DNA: TGTGCCAGCAGTCTAATGGGGGGACACCAAGAGACCCAGTACTTC. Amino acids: CASSLMGGHQETQYF.

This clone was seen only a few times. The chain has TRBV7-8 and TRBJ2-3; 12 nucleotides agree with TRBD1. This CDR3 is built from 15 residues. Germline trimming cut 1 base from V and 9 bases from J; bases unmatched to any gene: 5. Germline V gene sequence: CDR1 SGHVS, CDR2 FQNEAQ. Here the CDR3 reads CASSLEGTGGDTQYF. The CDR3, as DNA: TGTGCCAGCAGCTTAGAGGGGACAGGGGGCGACACGCAGTATTTT. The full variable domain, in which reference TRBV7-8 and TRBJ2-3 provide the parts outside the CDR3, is GAGVSQSPRYKVAKRGQDVALRCDPISGHVSLFWYQQALGQGPEFLTYFQNEAQLDKSGLPSDRFFAERPEGSVSTLKIQRTQQEDSAVYLCASSLEGTGGDTQYFGPGTRLTVL.

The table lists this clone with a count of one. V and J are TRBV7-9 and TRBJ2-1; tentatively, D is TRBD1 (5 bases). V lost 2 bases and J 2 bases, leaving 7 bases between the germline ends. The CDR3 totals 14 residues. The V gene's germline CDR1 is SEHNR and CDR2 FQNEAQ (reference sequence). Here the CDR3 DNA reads TGTGCCAGCAGCTTATTAGGGGCCTACAATGAGCAGTTCTTC. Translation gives CASSLLGAYNEQFF.

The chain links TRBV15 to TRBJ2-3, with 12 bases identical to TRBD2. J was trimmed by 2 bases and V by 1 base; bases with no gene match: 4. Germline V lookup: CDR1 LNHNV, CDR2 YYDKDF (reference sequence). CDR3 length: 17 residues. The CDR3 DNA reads TGTGCCACCAGCAGAGGACTAGCGGGGGCCAACACAGATACGCAGTATTTT. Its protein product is CATSRGLAGANTDTQYF.

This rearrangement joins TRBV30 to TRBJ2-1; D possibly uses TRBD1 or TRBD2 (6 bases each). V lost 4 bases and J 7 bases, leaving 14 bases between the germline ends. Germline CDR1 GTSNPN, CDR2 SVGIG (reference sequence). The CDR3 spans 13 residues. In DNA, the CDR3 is TGTGCCTGGAAAAGGGGGGCGTCGAATGAGCAGTTCTTC. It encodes CAWKRGASNEQFF.

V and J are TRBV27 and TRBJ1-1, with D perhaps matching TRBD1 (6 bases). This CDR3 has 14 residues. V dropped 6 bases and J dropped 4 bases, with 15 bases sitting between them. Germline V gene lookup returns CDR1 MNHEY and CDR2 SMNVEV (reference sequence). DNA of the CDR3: TGTGCCAGCAGCTTAATGGGGGCCGGCACTGAAGCTTTCTTT. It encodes CASSLMGAGTEAFF.

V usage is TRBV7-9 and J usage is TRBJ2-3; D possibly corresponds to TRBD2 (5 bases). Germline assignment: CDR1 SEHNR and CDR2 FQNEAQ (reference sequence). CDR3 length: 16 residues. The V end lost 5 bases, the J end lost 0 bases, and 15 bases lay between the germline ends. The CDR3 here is CASSRGPSGSTDTQYF. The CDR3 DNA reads TGTGCCAGCAGCCGCGGGCCCTCCGGGAGCACAGATACGCAGTATTTT. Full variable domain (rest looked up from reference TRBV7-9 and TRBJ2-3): DTGVSQNPRHKITKRGQNVTFRCDPISEHNRLYWYRQTLGQGPEFLTYFQNEAQLEKSRLLSDRFSAERPKGSFSTLEIQRTEQGDSAMYLCASSRGPSGSTDTQYFGPGTRLTVL.

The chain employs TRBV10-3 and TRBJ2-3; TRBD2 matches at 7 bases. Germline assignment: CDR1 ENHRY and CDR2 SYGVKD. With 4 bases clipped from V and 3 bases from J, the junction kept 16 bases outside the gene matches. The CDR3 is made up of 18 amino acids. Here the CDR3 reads CAISGERTSWGPTDTQYF. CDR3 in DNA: TGTGCCATCAGTGGAGAGCGGACTAGTTGGGGTCCTACAGATACGCAGTATTTT.

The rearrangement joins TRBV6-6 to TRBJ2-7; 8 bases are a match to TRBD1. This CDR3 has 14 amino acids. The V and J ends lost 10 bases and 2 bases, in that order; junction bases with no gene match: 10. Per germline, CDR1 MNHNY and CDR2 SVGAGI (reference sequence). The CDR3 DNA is TGTGCCATAACCCGGGACAGGTCGGCCTACGAGCAGTACTTC. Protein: CAITRDRSAYEQYF.

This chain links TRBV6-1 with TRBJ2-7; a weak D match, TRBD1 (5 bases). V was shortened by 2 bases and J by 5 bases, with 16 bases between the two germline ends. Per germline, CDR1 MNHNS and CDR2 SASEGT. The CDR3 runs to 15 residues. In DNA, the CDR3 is TGTGCCAGCAGTGAAATGGCAGGGCAGCCCCACGAGCAGTACTTC. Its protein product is CASSEMAGQPHEQYF.

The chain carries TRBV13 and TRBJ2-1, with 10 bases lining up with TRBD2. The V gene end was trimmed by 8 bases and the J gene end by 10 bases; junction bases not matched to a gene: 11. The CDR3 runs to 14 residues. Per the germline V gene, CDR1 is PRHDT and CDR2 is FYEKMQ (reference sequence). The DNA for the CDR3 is TGTGCCAGCTCAGGAGTAGCGGGAGGCCTAGAGCAGTTCTTC. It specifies CASSGVAGGLEQFF.

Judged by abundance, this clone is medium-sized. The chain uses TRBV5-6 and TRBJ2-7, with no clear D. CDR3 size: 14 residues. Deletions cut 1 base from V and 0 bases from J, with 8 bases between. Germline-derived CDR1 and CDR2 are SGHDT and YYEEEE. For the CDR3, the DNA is TGTGCCAGCAGCTTGTTGTCAGGCTCCTACGAGCAGTACTTC. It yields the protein CASSLLSGSYEQYF.

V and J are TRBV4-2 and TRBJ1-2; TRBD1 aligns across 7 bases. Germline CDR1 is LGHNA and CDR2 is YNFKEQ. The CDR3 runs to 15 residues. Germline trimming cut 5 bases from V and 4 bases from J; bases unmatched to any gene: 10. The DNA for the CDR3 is TGTGCCAGCAGCTTAGAGATGACAGGGTCCTATGGCTACACCTTC. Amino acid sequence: CASSLEMTGSYGYTF.

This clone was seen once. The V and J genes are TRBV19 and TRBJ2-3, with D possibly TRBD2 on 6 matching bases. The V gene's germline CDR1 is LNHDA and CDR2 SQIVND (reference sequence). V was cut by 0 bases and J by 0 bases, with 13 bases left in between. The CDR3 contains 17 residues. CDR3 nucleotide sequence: TGTGCCAGTAGTATAGATATGCGGGGAGTGAGCACAGATACGCAGTATTTT. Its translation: CASSIDMRGVSTDTQYF.

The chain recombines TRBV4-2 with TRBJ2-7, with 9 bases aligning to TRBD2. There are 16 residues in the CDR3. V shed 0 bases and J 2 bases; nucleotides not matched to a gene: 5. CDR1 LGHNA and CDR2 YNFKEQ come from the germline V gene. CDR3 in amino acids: CASSQEEAGGTYEQYF. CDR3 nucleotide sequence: TGTGCCAGCAGCCAAGAGGAGGCGGGGGGGACCTACGAGCAGTACTTC.

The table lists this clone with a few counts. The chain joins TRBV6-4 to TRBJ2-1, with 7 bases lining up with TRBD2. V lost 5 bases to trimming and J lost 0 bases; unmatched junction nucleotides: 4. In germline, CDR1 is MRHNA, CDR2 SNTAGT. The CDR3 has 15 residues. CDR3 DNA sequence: TGTGCCAGCAGTTGGTTAGCGGGCTCCTACAATGAGCAGTTCTTC. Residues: CASSWLAGSYNEQFF.

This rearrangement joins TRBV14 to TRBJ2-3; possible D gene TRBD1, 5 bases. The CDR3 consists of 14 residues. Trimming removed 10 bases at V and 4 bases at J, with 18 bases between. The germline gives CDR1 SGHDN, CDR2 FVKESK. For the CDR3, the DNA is TGTGCCACCTCAATGGGGCGAGCTTCAGATACGCAGTATTTT. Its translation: CATSMGRASDTQYF.

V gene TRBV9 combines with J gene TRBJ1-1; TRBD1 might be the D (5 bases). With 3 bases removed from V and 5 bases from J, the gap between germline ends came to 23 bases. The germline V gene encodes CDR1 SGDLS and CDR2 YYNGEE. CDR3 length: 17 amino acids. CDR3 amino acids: CASSASPILGGGTEAFF. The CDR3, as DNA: TGTGCCAGCAGCGCGAGCCCAATATTGGGGGGAGGGACTGAAGCTTTCTTT.